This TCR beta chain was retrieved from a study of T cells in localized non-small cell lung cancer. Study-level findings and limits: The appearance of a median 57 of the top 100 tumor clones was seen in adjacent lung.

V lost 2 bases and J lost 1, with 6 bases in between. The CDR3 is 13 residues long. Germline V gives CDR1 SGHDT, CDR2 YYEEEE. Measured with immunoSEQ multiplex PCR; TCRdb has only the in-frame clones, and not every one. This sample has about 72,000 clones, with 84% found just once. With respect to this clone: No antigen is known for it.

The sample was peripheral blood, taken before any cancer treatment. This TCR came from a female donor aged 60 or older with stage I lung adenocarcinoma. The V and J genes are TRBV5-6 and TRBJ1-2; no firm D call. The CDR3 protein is CASSFSGNYGYTF. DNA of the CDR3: TGTGCCAGCAGCTTTTCGGGTAACTATGGCTACACCTTC. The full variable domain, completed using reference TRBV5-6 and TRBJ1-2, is DAGVTQSPTHLIKTRGQQVTLRCSPKSGHDTVSWYQQALGQGPQFIFQYYEEEERQRGNFPDRFSGHQFPNYSSELNVNALLLGDSALYLCASSFSGNYGYTFGSGTRLTVV.